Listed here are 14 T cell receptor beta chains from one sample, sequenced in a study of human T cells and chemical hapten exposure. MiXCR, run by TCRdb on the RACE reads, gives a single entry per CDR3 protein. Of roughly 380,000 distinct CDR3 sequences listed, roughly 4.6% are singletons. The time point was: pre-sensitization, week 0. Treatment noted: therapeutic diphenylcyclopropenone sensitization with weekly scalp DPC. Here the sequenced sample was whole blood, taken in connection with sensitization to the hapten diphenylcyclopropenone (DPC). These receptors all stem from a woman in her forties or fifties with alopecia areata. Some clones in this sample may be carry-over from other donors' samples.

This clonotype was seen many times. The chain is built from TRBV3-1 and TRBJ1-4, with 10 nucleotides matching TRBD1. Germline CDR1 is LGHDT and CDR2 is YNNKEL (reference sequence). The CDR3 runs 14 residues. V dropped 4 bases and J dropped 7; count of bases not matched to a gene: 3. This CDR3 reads CASSLWTGGEKLFF. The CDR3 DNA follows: TGTGCCAGCAGCCTGTGGACAGGGGGTGAAAAACTGTTTTTT. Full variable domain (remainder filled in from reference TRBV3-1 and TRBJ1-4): DTAVSQTPKYLVTQMGNDKSIKCEQNLGHDTMYWYKQDSKKFLKIMFSYNNKELIINETVPNRFSPKSPDKAHLNLHINSLELGDSAVYFCASSLWTGGEKLFFGSGTQLSVL.

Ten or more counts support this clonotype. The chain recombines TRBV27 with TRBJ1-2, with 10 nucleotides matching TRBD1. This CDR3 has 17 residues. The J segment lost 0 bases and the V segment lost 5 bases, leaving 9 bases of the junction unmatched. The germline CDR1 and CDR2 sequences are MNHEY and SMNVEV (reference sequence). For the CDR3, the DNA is TGTGCCAGCAGTCCGCGACAGGGGGCATCAGCTAACTATGGCTACACCTTC. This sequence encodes CASSPRQGASANYGYTF.

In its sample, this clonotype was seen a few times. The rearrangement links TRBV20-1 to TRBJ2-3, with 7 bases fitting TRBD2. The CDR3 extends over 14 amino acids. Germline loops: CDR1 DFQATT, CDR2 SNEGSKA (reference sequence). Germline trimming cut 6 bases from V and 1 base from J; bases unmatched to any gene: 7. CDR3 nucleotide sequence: TGCAGTGCCTTAGCGGGCCGAGGCACAGATACGCAGTATTTT. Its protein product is CSALAGRGTDTQYF.

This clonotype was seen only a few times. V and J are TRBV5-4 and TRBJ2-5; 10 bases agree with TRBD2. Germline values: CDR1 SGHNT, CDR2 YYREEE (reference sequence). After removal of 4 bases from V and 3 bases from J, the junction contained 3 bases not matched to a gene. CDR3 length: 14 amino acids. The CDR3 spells CASSTGLAKETQYF. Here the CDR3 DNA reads TGTGCCAGCAGCACGGGACTAGCGAAAGAGACCCAGTACTTC.

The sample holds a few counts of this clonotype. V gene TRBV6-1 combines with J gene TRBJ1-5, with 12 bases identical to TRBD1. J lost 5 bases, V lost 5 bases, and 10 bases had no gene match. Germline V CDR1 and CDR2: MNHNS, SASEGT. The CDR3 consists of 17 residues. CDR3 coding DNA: TGTGCCAGCAGTCTCCGGGGGGGGACAGGGGGCCATCAGCCCCAGCATTTT. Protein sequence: CASSLRGGTGGHQPQHF.

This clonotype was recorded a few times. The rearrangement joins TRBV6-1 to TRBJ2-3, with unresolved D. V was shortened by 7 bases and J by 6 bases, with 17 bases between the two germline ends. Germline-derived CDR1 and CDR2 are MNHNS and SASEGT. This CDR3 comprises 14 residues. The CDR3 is CASILGPNLDTQYF. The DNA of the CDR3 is TGTGCCAGCATCCTCGGCCCCAACCTCGATACGCAGTATTTT.

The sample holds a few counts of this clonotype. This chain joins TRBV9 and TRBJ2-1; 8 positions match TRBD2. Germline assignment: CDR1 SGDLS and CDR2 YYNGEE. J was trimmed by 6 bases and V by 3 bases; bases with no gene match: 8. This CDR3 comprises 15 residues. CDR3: CASSAQTSDGNEQFF. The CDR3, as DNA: TGTGCCAGCAGCGCGCAGACTAGCGATGGCAATGAGCAGTTCTTC.

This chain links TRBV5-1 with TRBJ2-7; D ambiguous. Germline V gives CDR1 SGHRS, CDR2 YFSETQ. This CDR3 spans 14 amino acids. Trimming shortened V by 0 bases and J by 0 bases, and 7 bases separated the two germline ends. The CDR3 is CASSLVVNSYEQYF. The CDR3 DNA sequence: TGCGCCAGCAGCTTGGTGGTCAACTCCTACGAGCAGTACTTC. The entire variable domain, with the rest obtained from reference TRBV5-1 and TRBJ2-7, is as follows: KAGVTQTPRYLIKTRGQQVTLSCSPISGHRSVSWYQQTPGQGLQFLFEYFSETQRNKGNFPGRFSGRQFSNSRSEMNVSTLELGDSALYLCASSLVVNSYEQYFGPGTRLTVT.

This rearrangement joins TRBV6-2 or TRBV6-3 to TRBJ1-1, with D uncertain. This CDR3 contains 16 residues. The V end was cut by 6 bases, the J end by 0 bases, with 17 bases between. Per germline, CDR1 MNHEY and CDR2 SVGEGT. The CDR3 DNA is TGTGCCAGCAGCCTCCCTGTCTCAACCATGAACACTGAAGCTTTCTTT. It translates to CASSLPVSTMNTEAFF.

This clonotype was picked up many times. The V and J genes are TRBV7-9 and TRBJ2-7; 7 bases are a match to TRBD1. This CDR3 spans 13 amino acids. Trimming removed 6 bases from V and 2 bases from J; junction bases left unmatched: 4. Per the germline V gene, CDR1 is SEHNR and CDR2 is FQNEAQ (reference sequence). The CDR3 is CASRPGTAYEQYF. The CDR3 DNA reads TGTGCCAGCAGGCCCGGGACAGCCTACGAGCAGTACTTC. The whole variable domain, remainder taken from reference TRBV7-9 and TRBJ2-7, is DTGVSQNPRHKITKRGQNVTFRCDPISEHNRLYWYRQTLGQGPEFLTYFQNEAQLEKSRLLSDRFSAERPKGSFSTLEIQRTEQGDSAMYLCASRPGTAYEQYFGPGTRLTVT.

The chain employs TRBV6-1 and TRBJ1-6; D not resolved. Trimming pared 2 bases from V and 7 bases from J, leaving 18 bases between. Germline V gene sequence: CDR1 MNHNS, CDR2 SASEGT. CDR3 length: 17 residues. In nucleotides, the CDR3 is TGTGCCAGCAGTGAATTGGATGGAGAGCCCTTAAATTCACCCCTCCACTTT. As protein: CASSELDGEPLNSPLHF.

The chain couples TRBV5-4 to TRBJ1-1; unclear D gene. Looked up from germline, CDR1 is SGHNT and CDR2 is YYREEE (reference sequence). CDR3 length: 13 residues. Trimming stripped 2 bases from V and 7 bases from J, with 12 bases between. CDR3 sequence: CASSLDEAFEAFF. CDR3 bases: TGTGCCAGCAGCTTAGATGAGGCCTTTGAAGCTTTCTTT.

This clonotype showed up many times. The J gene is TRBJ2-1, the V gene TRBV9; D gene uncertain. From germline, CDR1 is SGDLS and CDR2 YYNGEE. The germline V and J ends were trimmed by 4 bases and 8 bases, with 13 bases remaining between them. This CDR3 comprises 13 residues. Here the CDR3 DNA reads TGTGCCAGCAGCCAATCCGGATGGTATGAGCAGTTCTTC. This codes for CASSQSGWYEQFF.

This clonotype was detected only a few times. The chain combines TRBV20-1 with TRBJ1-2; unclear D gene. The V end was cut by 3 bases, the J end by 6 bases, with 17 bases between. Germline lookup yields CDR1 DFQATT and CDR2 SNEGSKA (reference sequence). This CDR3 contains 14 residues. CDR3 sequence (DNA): TGCAGTGCTAGCCGGACGGTTGGACTGAATGGCTACACCTTC. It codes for CSASRTVGLNGYTF.